This T cell receptor (beta chain) was obtained from a study of shared clonotypes between healthy human individuals. Study summary: Aged between 18 and 49, the donors were a couple of women and three men.

The CDR3 is 15 residues long. V dropped 4 bases and J dropped 7; count of bases not matched to a gene: 8. Germline V gene sequence: CDR1 SGHVS, CDR2 FQNEAQ. A deep-level run was used for the assay. Authors' processing steps: As immunoSEQ supplied junction-only sequences (without quality scores), filtering differed. TCRdb keeps only in-frame clones here, not all; method: immunoSEQ multiplex PCR. For V, J and clone size, that table is used; D and trimming come from the DNA. Among 800,000 to 950,000 clones listed, around 96% were seen once. The naive CD8 population came from CD45RO-negative cells selected for CCR7, without terminally differentiated effector memory CD45RA+ cells.

The sequenced material came from naive CD8+ T cells sorted from blood. The receptor was derived from a man aged 30 to 45 in good health. The chain links TRBV7-8 to TRBJ2-1, with 9 bases that match TRBD2. The CDR3 sequence is CASSYPGLAGNEQFF. CDR3 in DNA: TGTGCCAGCAGCTACCCGGGACTAGCTGGGAATGAGCAGTTCTTC.